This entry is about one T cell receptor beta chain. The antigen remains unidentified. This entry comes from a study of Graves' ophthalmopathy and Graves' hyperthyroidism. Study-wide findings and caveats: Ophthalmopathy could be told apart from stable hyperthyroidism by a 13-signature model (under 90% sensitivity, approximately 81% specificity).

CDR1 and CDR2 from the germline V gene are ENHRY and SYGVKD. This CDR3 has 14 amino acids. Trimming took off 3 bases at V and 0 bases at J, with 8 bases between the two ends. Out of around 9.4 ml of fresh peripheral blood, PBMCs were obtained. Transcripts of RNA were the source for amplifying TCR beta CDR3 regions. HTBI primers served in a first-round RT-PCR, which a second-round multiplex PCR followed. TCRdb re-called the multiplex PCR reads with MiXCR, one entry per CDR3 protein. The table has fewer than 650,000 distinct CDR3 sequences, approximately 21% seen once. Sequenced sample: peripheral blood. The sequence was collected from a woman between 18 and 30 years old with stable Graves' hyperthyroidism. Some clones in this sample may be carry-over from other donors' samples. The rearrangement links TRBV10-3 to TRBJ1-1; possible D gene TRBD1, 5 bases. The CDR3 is CAISEWGMNTEAFF. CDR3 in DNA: TGTGCCATCAGTGAATGGGGCATGAACACTGAAGCTTTCTTT.